The sample holds many counts of the clone carrying this T cell receptor beta chain. Building of the TCR beta libraries involved iRepertoire HTBI primers and Arm-PCR of CDR3 regions. Per the original data handling: Taken together, the samples had roughly 63 TRBV and roughly 14 TRBJ segments identified. MiXCR was run by TCRdb on the multiplex PCR reads, yielding one entry per CDR3 protein. The V and J calls were not made by the authors but by TCRdb's processing. This sample has approximately 400,000 distinct CDR3 sequences; about 15% occur once, and the top ten carry approximately 15%. This record comes from a study of regulatory T cells in long-lasting Graves disease. Time point in this sample: newly diagnosed GD, antithyroid drugs for less than 3 months. Generation of the TCR library employed RNA extracted from PBMCs. These data also featured in a second study, about T cells in Graves' hyperthyroidism and ophthalmopathy. That work adds: A patient was excluded if there was uncontrolled infection, other autoimmune disease, pregnancy or lactation.

The source was peripheral blood mononuclear cells (PBMCs), collected at new diagnosis, from a patient treated with antithyroid drugs. The receptor was derived from a woman younger than 45 with Graves disease.

CDR3 in amino acids: CATSRDRANQPQHF. The CDR3 bases are TGTGCCACCAGCAGAGATAGGGCTAATCAGCCCCAGCATTTT. The genes are TRBV15 and TRBJ1-5; D gene uncertain. The CDR3 totals 14 residues. The V end lost 0 bases, the J end lost 4 bases, and 7 bases lay between the germline ends. Germline V CDR1 and CDR2: LNHNV, YYDKDF (reference sequence).